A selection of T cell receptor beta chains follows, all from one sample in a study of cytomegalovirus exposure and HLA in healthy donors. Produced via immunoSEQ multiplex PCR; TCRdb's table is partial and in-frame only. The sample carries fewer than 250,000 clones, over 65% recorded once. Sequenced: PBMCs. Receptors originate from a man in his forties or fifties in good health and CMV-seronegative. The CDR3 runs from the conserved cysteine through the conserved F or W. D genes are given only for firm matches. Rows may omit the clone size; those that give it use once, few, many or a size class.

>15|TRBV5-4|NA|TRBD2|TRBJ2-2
CASSLGLAGGGELFF
TGTGCCAGCAGCTTGGGACTAGCGGGAGGCGGGGAGCTGTTTTTT
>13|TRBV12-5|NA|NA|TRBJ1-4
CASGLPSVEKLFF
TGTGCTAGTGGTTTGCCCAGTGTGGAAAAACTGTTTTTT
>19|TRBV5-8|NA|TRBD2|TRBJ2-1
CASSRSIPGLAGAHNEQFF
TGTGCCAGCAGCCGTTCGATCCCCGGACTAGCGGGAGCGCACAATGAGCAGTTCTTC
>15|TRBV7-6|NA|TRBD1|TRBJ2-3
CASSGRTGGADTQYF
TGTGCCAGCAGCGGTCGAACAGGGGGAGCGGATACGCAGTATTTT
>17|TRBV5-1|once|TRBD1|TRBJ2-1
CASSLGGTGGSYNEQFF
TGCGCCAGCAGCTTGGGGGGGACAGGTGGATCCTACAATGAGCAGTTCTTC
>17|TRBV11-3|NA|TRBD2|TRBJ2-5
CASSLGATSGIQETQYF
TGTGCCAGCAGCTTGGGGGCGACTAGCGGGATACAAGAGACCCAGTACTTC
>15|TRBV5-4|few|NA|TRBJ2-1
CASSLGAGPDNEQFF
TGTGCCAGCAGCTTGGGGGCAGGCCCCGACAATGAGCAGTTCTTC
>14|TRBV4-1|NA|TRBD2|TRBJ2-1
CARTSGGGLGEQFF
TGCGCCAGAACGTCTGGCGGGGGGTTAGGCGAGCAGTTCTTC
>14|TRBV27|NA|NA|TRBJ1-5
CASSRSRSIRPQHF
TGTGCCAGCAGTAGAAGTCGCTCAATCAGGCCCCAGCATTTT
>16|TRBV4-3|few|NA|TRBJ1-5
CASSQDYGRGNQPQHF
TGCGCCAGCAGCCAAGATTACGGGAGAGGCAATCAGCCCCAGCATTTT
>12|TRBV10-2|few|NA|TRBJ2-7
CASSDSSYEQYF
TGCGCCAGCAGTGACAGTTCCTACGAGCAGTACTTC
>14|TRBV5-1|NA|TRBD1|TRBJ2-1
CASSLGQSYNEQFF
TGCGCCAGCAGTCTGGGACAGTCCTACAATGAGCAGTTCTTC
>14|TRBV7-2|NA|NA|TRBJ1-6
CASSRSSYNSPLHF
TGTGCCAGCAGCCGTAGCTCCTATAATTCACCCCTCCACTTT
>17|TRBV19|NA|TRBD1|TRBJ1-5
CASTGTGRSYSNQPQHF
TGTGCCAGTACGGGGACAGGGAGATCGTATAGCAATCAGCCCCAGCATTTT
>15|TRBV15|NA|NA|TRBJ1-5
CATSRGGPGGQPQHF
TGTGCCACCAGCAGGGGGGGGCCTGGGGGACAGCCCCAGCATTTT
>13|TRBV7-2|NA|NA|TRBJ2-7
CASSSSLDWEQYF
TGTGCCAGCAGCTCGTCCTTAGACTGGGAGCAGTACTTC
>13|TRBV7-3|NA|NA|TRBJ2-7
CASSLNPEYEQYF
TGTGCCAGCAGCTTAAATCCCGAGTACGAGCAGTACTTC
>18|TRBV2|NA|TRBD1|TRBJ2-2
CASSAGQGPQLGTGELFF
TGTGCCAGCAGTGCGGGACAGGGGCCCCAGCTGGGGACCGGGGAGCTGTTTTTT
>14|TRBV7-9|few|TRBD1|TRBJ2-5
CASSFRGQGGTQYF
TGTGCCAGCAGCTTTCGGGGACAGGGTGGGACCCAGTACTTC
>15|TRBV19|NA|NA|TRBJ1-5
CASSSPRSSNQPQHF
TGTGCCAGTAGCTCCCCGAGGTCTAGCAATCAGCCCCAGCATTTT
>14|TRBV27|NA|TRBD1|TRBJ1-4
CASSSGTGVEKLFF
TGTGCCAGCAGTTCCGGGACAGGGGTTGAAAAACTGTTTTTT
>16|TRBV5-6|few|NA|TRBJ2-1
CASSFRSSVLSNEQFF
TGTGCCAGCAGCTTCCGGAGTAGCGTCCTCAGCAATGAGCAGTTCTTC
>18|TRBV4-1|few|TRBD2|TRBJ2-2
CASSQVPAGGQGTGELFF
TGCGCCAGCAGCCAAGTTCCCGCGGGGGGGCAGGGCACCGGGGAGCTGTTTTTT
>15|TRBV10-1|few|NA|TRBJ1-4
CASSEGGAHEEKLFF
TGCGCCAGCAGTGAGGGGGGGGCGCATGAAGAAAAACTGTTTTTT
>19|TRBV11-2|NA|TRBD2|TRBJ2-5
CASSLDWSGLAGSQETQYF
TGTGCCAGCAGCTTAGATTGGTCAGGACTAGCGGGGAGCCAAGAGACCCAGTACTTC
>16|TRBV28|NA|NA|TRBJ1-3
CASSLSGLESGNTIYF
TGTGCCAGCAGTTTATCCGGCCTGGAGTCTGGAAACACCATATATTTT
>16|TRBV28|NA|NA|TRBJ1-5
CASSLKISGGHQPQHF
TGTGCCAGCAGCCTAAAAATTTCGGGGGGTCATCAGCCCCAGCATTTT
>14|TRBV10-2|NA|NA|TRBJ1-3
CAVKEGVGGNTIYF
TGCGCCGTAAAGGAAGGGGTAGGTGGAAACACCATATATTTT
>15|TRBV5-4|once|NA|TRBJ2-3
CASSIRGGSTDTQYF
TGTGCCAGCAGCATAAGGGGGGGGAGCACAGATACGCAGTATTTT
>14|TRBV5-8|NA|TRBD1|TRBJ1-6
CASSLTGGNSPLHF
TGTGCCAGCAGCTTGACAGGGGGTAATTCACCCCTCCACTTT
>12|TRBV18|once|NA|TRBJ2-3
CASSPRQDTQYF
TGTGCCAGCTCACCAAGACAAGATACGCAGTATTTT
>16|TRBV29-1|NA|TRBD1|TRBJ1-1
CSVEVTGGWKGTEAFF
TGCAGCGTTGAGGTGACAGGGGGGTGGAAAGGCACTGAAGCTTTCTTT